This entry is about one T cell receptor beta chain. The ends lost 1 base at V and 8 bases at J; junction bases unmatched: 7. The CDR3 loop spans 17 amino acids. Germline V gene data show CDR1 as SGHNT and CDR2 as YENEEA. The sample originates from a study of T cell changes during pregnancy in multiple sclerosis. Using immunoSEQ multiplex PCR, the repertoire was profiled, and TCRdb retains in-frame clones only, with some absent. The sample holds tens of thousands of clones; roughly nine tenths are singletons and the top ten take 4.8%. The sample was peripheral blood, taken in the first trimester of pregnancy. This clonotype was obtained from a female donor in good health, enrolled as a control in a pregnancy study. This chain links TRBV11-3 with TRBJ2-1; 14 nucleotides line up with TRBD2. The DNA for the CDR3 is TGTGCCAGCAGCTTAGGGACTAGCGGGGGGCCCGAGGATGAGCAGTTCTTC. It translates to CASSLGTSGGPEDEQFF.